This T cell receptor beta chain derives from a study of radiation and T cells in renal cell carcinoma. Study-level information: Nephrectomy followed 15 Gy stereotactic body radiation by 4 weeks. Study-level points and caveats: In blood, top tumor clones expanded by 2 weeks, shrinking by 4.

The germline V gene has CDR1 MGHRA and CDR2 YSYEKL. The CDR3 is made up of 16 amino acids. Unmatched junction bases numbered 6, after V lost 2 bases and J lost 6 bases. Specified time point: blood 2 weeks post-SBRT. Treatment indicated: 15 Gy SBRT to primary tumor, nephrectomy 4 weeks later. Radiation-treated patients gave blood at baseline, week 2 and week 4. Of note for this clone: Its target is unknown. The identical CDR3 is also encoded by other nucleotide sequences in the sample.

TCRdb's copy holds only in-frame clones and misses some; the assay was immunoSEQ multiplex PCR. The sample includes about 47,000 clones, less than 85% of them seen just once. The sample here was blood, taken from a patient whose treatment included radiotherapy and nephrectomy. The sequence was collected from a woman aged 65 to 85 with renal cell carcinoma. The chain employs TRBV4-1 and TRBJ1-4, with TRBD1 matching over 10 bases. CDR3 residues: CASSQPDRGEDEKLFF. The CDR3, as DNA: TGCGCCAGCAGCCAACCGGACAGGGGGGAAGATGAAAAACTGTTTTTT.